This T cell receptor beta chain was sequenced during a study of T cell responses to AZD1222 COVID-19 vaccine. Whole-study findings and limits: A mostly white British donor set with more females was recruited, and clonal diversity was possibly underestimated. At 160-218 and 743-854, vaccine-associated CD4 TCRs were dominant, and they spanned spike.

Using immunoSEQ multiplex PCR, the repertoire was profiled, and TCRdb retains in-frame clones only, with some absent. The table has approximately 180,000 clones, approximately 92% seen once. Notes on this clone: Its specificity is not known.

The receptor comes from an adult in good health. This material consisted of peripheral blood, taken on day 0 of AZD1222 vaccination.

The CDR3 sequence is CASRPAWGAGEKLFF. The CDR3 coding sequence is TGTGCCAGCAGGCCGGCGTGGGGAGCGGGTGAAAAACTGTTTTTT. The chain carries TRBV6-5 and TRBJ1-4; D not certain. Germline-derived CDR1 and CDR2 are MNHEY and SVGAGI. V dropped 6 bases and J dropped 7 bases, with 18 bases sitting between them. This CDR3 contains 15 residues.